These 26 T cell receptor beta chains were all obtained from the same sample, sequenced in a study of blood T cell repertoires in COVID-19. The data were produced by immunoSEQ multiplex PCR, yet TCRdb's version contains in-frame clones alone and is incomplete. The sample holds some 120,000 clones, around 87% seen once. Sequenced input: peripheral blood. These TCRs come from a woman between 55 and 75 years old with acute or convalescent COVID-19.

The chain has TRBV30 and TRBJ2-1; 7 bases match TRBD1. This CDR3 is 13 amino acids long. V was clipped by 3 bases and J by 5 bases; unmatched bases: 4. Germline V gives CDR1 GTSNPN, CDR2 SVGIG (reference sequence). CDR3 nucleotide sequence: TGTGCCTGGAGCCGGGACAGCAACAATGAGCAGTTCTTC. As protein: CAWSRDSNNEQFF.

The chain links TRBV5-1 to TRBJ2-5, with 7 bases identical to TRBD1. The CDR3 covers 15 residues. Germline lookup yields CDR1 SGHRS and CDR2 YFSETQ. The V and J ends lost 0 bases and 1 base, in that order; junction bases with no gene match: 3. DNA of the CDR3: TGCGCCAGCAGCTTGGACGGGACAGTCCAAGAGACCCAGTACTTC. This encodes CASSLDGTVQETQYF.

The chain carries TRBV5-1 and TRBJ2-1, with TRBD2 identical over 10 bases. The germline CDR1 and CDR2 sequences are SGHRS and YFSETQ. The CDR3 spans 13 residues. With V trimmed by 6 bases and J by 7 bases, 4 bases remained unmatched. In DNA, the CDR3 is TGCGCCAGCACACCTAGCGGGAGTAATGAGCAGTTCTTC. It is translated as CASTPSGSNEQFF. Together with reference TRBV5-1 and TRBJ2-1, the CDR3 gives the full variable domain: KAGVTQTPRYLIKTRGQQVTLSCSPISGHRSVSWYQQTPGQGLQFLFEYFSETQRNKGNFPGRFSGRQFSNSRSEMNVSTLELGDSALYLCASTPSGSNEQFFGPGTRLTVL.

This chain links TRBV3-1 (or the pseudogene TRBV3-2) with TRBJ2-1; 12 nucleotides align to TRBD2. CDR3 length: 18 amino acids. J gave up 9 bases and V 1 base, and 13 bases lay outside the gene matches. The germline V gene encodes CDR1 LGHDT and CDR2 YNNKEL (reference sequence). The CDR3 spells CASSQVALAGGYGGEQFF. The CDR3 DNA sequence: TGTGCCAGCAGCCAAGTAGCACTAGCGGGAGGTTATGGTGGTGAGCAGTTCTTC.

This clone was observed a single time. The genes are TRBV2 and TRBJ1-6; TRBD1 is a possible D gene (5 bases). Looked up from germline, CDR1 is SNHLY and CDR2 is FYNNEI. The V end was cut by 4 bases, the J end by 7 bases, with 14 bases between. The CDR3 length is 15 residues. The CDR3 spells CASSGVSGGNSPLHF. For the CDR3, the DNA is TGTGCCAGCAGTGGTGTAAGCGGGGGGAATTCACCCCTCCACTTT.

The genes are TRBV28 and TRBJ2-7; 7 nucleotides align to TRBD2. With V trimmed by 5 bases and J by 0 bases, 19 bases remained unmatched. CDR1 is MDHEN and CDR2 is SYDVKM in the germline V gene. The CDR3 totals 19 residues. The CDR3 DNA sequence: TGTGCCAGCAGTCCCCTTGTTGTCCCACTAGCGCCAAGCTCCTACGAGCAGTACTTC. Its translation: CASSPLVVPLAPSSYEQYF. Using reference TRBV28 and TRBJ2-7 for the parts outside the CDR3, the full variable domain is DVKVTQSSRYLVKRTGEKVFLECVQDMDHENMFWYRQDPGLGLRLIYFSYDVKMKEKGDIPEGYSVSREKKERFSLILESASTNQTSMYLCASSPLVVPLAPSSYEQYFGPGTRLTVT.

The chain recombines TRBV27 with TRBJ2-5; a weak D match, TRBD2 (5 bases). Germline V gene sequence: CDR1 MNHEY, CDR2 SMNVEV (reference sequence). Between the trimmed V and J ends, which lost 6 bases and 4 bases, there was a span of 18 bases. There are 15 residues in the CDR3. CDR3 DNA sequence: TGTGCCAGCAGCCAACCGGGCGGAGGCGGAGAGACCCAGTACTTC. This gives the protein CASSQPGGGGETQYF.

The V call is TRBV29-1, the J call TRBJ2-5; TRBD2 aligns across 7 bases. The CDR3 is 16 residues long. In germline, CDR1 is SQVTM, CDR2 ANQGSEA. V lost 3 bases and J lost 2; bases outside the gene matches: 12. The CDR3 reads CSVDRSGTVKQETQYF. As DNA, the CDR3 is TGCAGCGTTGATAGGAGCGGGACGGTGAAACAAGAGACCCAGTACTTC.

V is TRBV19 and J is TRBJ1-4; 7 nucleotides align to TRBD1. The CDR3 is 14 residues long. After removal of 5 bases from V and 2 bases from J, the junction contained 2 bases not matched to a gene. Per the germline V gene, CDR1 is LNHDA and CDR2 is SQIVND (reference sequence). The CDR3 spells CASSLQGTNEKLFF. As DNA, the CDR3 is TGTGCCAGTAGTTTACAGGGGACTAATGAAAAACTGTTTTTT.

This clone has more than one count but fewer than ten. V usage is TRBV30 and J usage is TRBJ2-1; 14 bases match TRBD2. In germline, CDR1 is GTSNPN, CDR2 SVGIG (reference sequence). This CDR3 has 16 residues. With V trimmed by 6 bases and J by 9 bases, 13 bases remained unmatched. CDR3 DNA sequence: TGTGCCTGCAATAGGGCGACTAGCGGGAGGGGTCGTGAGCAGTTCTTC. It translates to CACNRATSGRGREQFF.

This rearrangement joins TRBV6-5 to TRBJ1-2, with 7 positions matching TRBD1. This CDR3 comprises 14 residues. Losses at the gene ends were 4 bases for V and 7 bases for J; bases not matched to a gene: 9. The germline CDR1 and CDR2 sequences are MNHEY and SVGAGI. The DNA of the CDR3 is TGTGCCAGCAGTTCCGGACAGGCCCTATCTGGCTACACCTTC. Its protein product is CASSSGQALSGYTF.

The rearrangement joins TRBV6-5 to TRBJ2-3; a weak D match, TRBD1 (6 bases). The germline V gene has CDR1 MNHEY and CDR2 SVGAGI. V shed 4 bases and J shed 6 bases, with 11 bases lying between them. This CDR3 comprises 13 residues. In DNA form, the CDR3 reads TGTGCCAGCAGTTTGGGGGCATGGGATACGCAGTATTTT. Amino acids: CASSLGAWDTQYF.

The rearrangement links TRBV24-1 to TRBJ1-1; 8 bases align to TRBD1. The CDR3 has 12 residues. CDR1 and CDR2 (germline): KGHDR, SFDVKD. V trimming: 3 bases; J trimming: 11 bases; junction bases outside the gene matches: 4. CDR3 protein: CATSDDQGAAFF. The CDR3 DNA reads TGTGCCACCAGTGATGACCAGGGGGCGGCTTTCTTT.

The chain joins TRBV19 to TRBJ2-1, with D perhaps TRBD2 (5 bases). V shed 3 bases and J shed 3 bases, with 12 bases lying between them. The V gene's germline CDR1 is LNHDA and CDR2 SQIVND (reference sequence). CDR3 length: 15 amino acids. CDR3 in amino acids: CASSMVGVGYNEQFF. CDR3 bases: TGTGCCAGTAGTATGGTGGGAGTCGGCTACAATGAGCAGTTCTTC.

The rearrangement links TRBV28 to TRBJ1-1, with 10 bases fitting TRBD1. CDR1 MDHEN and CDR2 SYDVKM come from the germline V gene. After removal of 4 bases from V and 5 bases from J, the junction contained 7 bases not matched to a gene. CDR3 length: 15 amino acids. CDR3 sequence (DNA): TGTGCCAGCAGTTCCCGGGACAGGGGATATACTGAAGCTTTCTTT. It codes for CASSSRDRGYTEAFF.

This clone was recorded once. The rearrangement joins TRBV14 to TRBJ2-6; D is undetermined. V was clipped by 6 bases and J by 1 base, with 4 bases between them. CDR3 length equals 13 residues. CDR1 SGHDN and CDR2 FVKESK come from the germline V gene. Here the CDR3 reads CASSLSGANVLTF. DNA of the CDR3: TGTGCCAGCAGTTTATCTGGGGCCAACGTCCTGACTTTC.

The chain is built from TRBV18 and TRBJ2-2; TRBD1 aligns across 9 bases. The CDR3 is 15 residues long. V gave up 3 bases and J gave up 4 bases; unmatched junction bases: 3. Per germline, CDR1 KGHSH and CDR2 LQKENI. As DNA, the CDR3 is TGTGCCAGCTCACCGCGACAGGGGGGCACCGGGGAGCTGTTTTTT. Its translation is CASSPRQGGTGELFF.

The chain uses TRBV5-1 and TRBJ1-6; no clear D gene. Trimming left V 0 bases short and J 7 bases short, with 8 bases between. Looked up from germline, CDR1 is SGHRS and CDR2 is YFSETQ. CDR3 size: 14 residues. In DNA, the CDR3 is TGCGCCAGCAGCTTGGACAGCCAAAATTCACCCCTCCACTTT. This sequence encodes CASSLDSQNSPLHF.

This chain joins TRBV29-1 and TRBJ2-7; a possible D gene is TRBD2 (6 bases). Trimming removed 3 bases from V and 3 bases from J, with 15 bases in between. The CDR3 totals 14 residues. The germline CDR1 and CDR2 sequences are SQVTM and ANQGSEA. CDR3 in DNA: TGCAGCGTTGAGGGACTTCACGACCACTACGAGCAGTACTTC. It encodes CSVEGLHDHYEQYF.

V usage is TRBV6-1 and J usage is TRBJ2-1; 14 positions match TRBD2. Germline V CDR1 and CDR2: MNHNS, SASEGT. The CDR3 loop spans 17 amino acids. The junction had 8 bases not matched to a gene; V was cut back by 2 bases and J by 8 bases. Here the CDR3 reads CASSEQPGTSGSHEQFF. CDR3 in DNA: TGTGCCAGCAGTGAACAACCTGGGACTAGCGGGAGCCATGAGCAGTTCTTC.

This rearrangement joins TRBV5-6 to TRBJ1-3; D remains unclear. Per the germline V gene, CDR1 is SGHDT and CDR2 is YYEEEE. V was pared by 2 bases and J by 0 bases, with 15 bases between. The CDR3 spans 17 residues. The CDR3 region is CASSFRTLIISGNTIYF. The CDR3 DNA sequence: TGTGCCAGCAGCTTCAGGACTCTTATTATCTCTGGAAACACCATATATTTT.

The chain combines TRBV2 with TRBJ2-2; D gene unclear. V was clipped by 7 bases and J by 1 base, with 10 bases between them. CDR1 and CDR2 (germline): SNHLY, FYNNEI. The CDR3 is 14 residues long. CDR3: CASTIRGNTGELFF. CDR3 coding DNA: TGTGCCAGCACAATTAGAGGGAACACCGGGGAGCTGTTTTTT.

As DNA, the CDR3 is TGTGCCAGCAGCGTAGGCCCAGGTGTGGATTCACCCCTCCACTTT. Translated: CASSVGPGVDSPLHF. J is TRBJ1-6 and V is TRBV9; D gene ambiguous. The CDR3 sequence is 15 residues long. V was cut by 0 bases and J by 8 bases, with 12 bases left in between. Germline V gene lookup returns CDR1 SGDLS and CDR2 YYNGEE.

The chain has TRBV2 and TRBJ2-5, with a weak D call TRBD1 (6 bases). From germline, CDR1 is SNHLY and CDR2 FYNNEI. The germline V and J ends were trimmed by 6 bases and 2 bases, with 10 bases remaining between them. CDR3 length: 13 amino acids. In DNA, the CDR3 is TGTGCCAGCAGCGGACAGATACAAGAGACCCAGTACTTC. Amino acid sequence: CASSGQIQETQYF.

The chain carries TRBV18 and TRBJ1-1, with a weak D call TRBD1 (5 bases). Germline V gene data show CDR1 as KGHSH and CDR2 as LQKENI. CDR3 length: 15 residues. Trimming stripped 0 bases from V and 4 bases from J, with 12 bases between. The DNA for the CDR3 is TGTGCCAGCTCACCACCCAACAGGCGGGGCACTGAAGCTTTCTTT. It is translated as CASSPPNRRGTEAFF.

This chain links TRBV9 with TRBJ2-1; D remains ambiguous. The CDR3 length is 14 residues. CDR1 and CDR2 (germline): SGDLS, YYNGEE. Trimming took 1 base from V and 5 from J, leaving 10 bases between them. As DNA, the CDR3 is TGTGCCAGCAGCGTATCCTCCAGGAACAATGAGCAGTTCTTC. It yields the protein CASSVSSRNNEQFF.